A selection of T cell receptor beta chains follows, all from one sample in a study of cytomegalovirus exposure and HLA in healthy donors. The method was immunoSEQ multiplex PCR; TCRdb's version includes in-frame clones alone and lacks a portion of them. The repertoire includes 30,000 to 40,000 clones, 86% of them detected once, and 10% to 12% sits in the top ten. The sequenced sample consisted of PBMCs. The receptors here all came from a woman aged 40 to 50 in good health and CMV-seropositive. Both conserved end residues are part of each CDR3. The order of the fields is clone size, J gene, V gene, D gene, CDR3 protein, CDR3 DNA. The D gene is left open where the match is weak. Clone size, where shown, is once, few, many, or a class for clones that have expanded.

size: NA; J: TRBJ1-1; V: TRBV2; D: NA; CDR3: CANLAIGNTEAFF; DNA: TGTGCCAACCTAGCGATTGGGAACACTGAAGCTTTCTTT
size: NA; J: TRBJ1-6; V: TRBV11-2; D: NA; CDR3: CASSLVLSPLHF; DNA: TGTGCCAGCAGCTTAGTTCTTTCACCCCTCCACTTT
size: NA; J: TRBJ2-7; V: TRBV4-1; D: TRBD1; CDR3: CASSHLGDRLYEQYF; DNA: TGCGCCAGCAGCCACTTGGGGGACAGATTATACGAGCAGTACTTC
size: few; J: TRBJ2-6; V: TRBV19; D: NA; CDR3: CASSNRQVRSSGANVLTF; DNA: TGTGCCAGTAGTAACCGACAGGTTCGTAGCTCTGGGGCCAACGTCCTGACTTTC
size: NA; J: TRBJ2-3; V: TRBV11-3; D: NA; CDR3: CASSLQGSTDTQYF; DNA: TGTGCCAGCAGCTTACAGGGCAGCACAGATACGCAGTATTTT
size: NA; J: TRBJ2-7; V: TRBV6-5; D: NA; CDR3: CASTKGGVLYEQYF; DNA: TGTGCCAGCACAAAAGGGGGAGTTTTGTACGAGCAGTACTTC
size: NA; J: TRBJ2-5; V: TRBV9; D: NA; CDR3: CASSVAPGLETQYF; DNA: TGTGCCAGCAGCGTAGCCCCCGGGTTGGAGACCCAGTACTTC
size: NA; J: TRBJ2-1; V: TRBV18; D: NA; CDR3: CASSPPSIQDNEQFF; DNA: TGTGCCAGCTCACCACCCAGTATACAAGACAATGAGCAGTTCTTC
size: NA; J: TRBJ2-7; V: TRBV2; D: NA; CDR3: CASSLQMYEQYF; DNA: TGTGCCAGCAGCTTACAGATGTACGAGCAGTACTTC
size: NA; J: TRBJ1-2; V: TRBV6-5; D: NA; CDR3: CASSQEGIYTF; DNA: TGTGCCAGCAGCCAGGAAGGTATTTACACCTTC
size: NA; J: TRBJ1-1; V: TRBV10-1; D: NA; CDR3: CASSEQVNTEAFF; DNA: TGCGCCAGCAGTGAACAGGTCAACACTGAAGCTTTCTTT
size: NA; J: TRBJ1-3; V: TRBV7-7; D: NA; CDR3: CASSFATGSGNTIYF; DNA: TGTGCCAGCAGCTTTGCGACAGGATCTGGAAACACCATATATTTT
size: NA; J: TRBJ2-3; V: TRBV7-9; D: NA; CDR3: CSSSLRGMGTDTQYF; DNA: TGTTCCAGCAGCTTAAGGGGGATGGGTACAGATACGCAGTATTTT
size: NA; J: TRBJ2-7; V: TRBV27; D: TRBD2; CDR3: CASSPRGGRGGYEQYF; DNA: TGTGCCAGCAGTCCCCGCGGGGGACGGGGGGGCTACGAGCAGTACTTC
size: NA; J: TRBJ1-2; V: TRBV5-5; D: NA; CDR3: CASNAGPDGCTF; DNA: TGTGCCAGCAACGCAGGTCCCGATGGCTGCACCTTC
size: NA; J: TRBJ2-5; V: TRBV9; D: NA; CDR3: CASSVEGRVQETQYF; DNA: TGTGCCAGCAGCGTAGAAGGCAGGGTCCAAGAGACCCAGTACTTC
size: NA; J: TRBJ1-2; V: TRBV18; D: NA; CDR3: CASSPEHTSYGYTF; DNA: TGTGCCAGCTCACCGGAGCACACTTCCTATGGCTACACCTTC
size: NA; J: TRBJ2-1; V: TRBV7-9; D: TRBD1; CDR3: CSSSLPPDRGNEQFF; DNA: TGTTCCAGCAGCTTACCCCCGGACAGGGGTAATGAGCAGTTCTTC
size: NA; J: TRBJ2-3; V: TRBV4-3; D: TRBD2; CDR3: CASSQLYLLAGGTDTQYF; DNA: TGCGCCAGCAGCCAATTATACCTACTAGCGGGGGGCACAGATACGCAGTATTTT
size: NA; J: TRBJ2-3; V: TRBV11-3; D: NA; CDR3: CASSPAGSTDTQYF; DNA: TGTGCCAGCAGCCCCGCGGGGTCCACAGATACGCAGTATTTT
size: NA; J: TRBJ2-3; V: TRBV7-2; D: NA; CDR3: CASSKRGTRDTQYF; DNA: TGTGCCAGCAGCAAAAGGGGGACGCGGGATACGCAGTATTTT
size: NA; J: TRBJ1-5; V: TRBV21-1; D: NA; CDR3: CASSGGTGEVRNQPQHF; DNA: TGTGCCAGCAGTGGGGGGACAGGGGAAGTTCGCAATCAGCCCCAGCATTTT